This TCR beta chain emerged from a study of blood T cell repertoires in COVID-19. Study summary: Some COVID-19 samples were acute and others convalescent; all came from the United States, Italy and Spain. Sample material is recorded as cDNA or gDNA derived from T cells, B-cell-depleted T cells, or PBMCs.

Trimming left V 2 bases short and J 7 bases short, with 14 bases between. This CDR3 is 15 amino acids long. Germline V gene sequence: CDR1 SGHVS, CDR2 FNYEAQ. How the authors handled the data: Using reference gene primer amplification, nucleated cell counts were estimated. The protocol was immunoSEQ multiplex PCR, while the TCRdb copy is restricted to in-frame clones and leaves out a portion. The V and J calls and clone size are taken from that table; D and trimming were inferred from the DNA. The table records around 100,000 clones, about nine tenths of them present only once. Sequenced material: peripheral blood. The TCR was taken from a man in his forties with acute or convalescent COVID-19. The chain is built from TRBV7-6 and TRBJ1-4; D possibly corresponds to TRBD1 (5 bases). In nucleotides, the CDR3 is TGTGCCAGCAGCTTACCATTGGGGGAGGGTGAAAAACTGTTTTTT. Translated, it gives CASSLPLGEGEKLFF. Full variable domain (missing parts from reference TRBV7-6 and TRBJ1-4): GAGVSQSPRYKVTKRGQDVALRCDPISGHVSLYWYRQALGQGPEFLTYFNYEAQQDKSGLPNDRFSAERPEGSISTLTIQRTEQRDSAMYRCASSLPLGEGEKLFFGSGTQLSVL.